The rows below give T cell receptor beta chains drawn from one sample of a study of lymphopenia after photon versus proton radiotherapy. Produced via immunoSEQ multiplex PCR; TCRdb's table is partial and in-frame only. The data show around 19,000 clones, with 92% seen just once and over 1.5% held by the top ten. The starting material was peripheral blood, obtained from a patient treated with photon-based radiotherapy. The receptors derive from a woman in her thirties or forties with cholangiocarcinoma. CDR3s include the opening cysteine and the closing phenylalanine or tryptophan. Fields, in order: J gene, clone size, V gene, D gene, CDR3 protein, CDR3 DNA. D genes are given only for firm matches. For some rows the clone size is stated as once, few or many, or as a class when expanded; others skip it.

TRBJ2-1,NA,TRBV19,NA,CASRRMSSYNEQFF,TGTGCCAGTAGAAGGATGAGCTCCTACAATGAGCAGTTCTTC
TRBJ1-2,NA,TRBV6-1,NA,CASSVVEFPPGYTF,TGTGCCAGCAGTGTAGTGGAATTTCCTCCTGGCTACACCTTC
TRBJ2-6,NA,TRBV4-1,TRBD2,CASSERAPSGTGSGANVLTF,TGCGCCAGCAGCGAAAGAGCCCCTAGCGGGACTGGGTCTGGGGCCAACGTCCTGACTTTC
TRBJ2-7,NA,TRBV5-1,TRBD1,CASSLSQTGQGAREQYF,TGCGCCAGCAGCCTGTCGCAAACGGGACAGGGGGCGCGCGAGCAGTACTTC
TRBJ1-1,NA,TRBV18,NA,CASSPPVYTEAFF,TGTGCCAGCTCACCACCCGTGTACACTGAAGCTTTCTTT
TRBJ1-5,few,TRBV27,NA,CASSLQGHQPQHF,TGTGCCAGCAGTTTACAGGGGCATCAGCCCCAGCATTTT
TRBJ1-1,NA,TRBV10-3,NA,CAIREGSSTEAFF,TGTGCCATCAGGGAGGGTTCGAGCACTGAAGCTTTCTTT
TRBJ2-1,NA,TRBV5-4,TRBD1,CASSRRDREHNEQFF,TGTGCCAGCAGCCGACGGGACAGGGAGCACAATGAGCAGTTCTTC
TRBJ2-3,NA,TRBV29-1,TRBD1,CSVTGQGISSTDTQYF,TGCAGCGTCACAGGACAGGGGATATCTAGCACAGATACGCAGTATTTT
TRBJ1-6,NA,TRBV5-1,NA,CASSLSSYNSPLHF,TGCGCCAGCAGTTTAAGCTCCTATAATTCACCCCTCCACTTT
TRBJ2-7,few,TRBV5-3,TRBD1,CARSPGDRGYEQYF,TGTGCCAGAAGCCCCGGAGACAGGGGGTACGAGCAGTACTTC
TRBJ1-2,NA,TRBV2,NA,CASSDTGVDYGYTF,TGTGCCAGCAGTGATACTGGAGTAGACTATGGCTACACCTTC
TRBJ1-1,NA,TRBV11-3,TRBD1,CASSAGQGEITMNTEAFF,TGTGCCAGCAGCGCCGGACAGGGGGAGATTACCATGAACACTGAAGCTTTCTTT
TRBJ1-2,few,TRBV7-8,NA,CASSSNWGDDGYTF,TGTGCCAGCAGTTCAAACTGGGGAGACGATGGCTACACCTTC
TRBJ2-3,once,TRBV6-1,NA,CASSDGLGGSTDTQYF,TGTGCCAGCAGTGATGGCCTCGGCGGGTCCACAGATACGCAGTATTTT
TRBJ2-7,NA,TRBV4-2,NA,CASSQPEDVYEQYF,TGTGCCAGCAGCCAACCTGAGGACGTCTACGAGCAGTACTTC
TRBJ2-3,NA,TRBV27,NA,CASSLRGTDTQYF,TGTGCCAGCAGTTTACGAGGCACAGATACGCAGTATTTT
TRBJ2-1,NA,TRBV11-2,NA,CASSLNSLNEQFF,TGTGCCAGCAGCTTAAACAGTCTCAATGAGCAGTTCTTC
TRBJ1-1,NA,TRBV7-8,NA,CASSFSGQTNTEAFF,TGTGCCAGCAGCTTCTCTGGACAGACAAACACTGAAGCTTTCTTT
TRBJ2-2,NA,TRBV5-1,NA,CASSVGGHTGELFF,TGCGCCAGCAGTGTGGGGGGCCACACCGGGGAGCTGTTTTTT
TRBJ2-2,NA,TRBV9,NA,CASSVAVGTNTGELFF,TGTGCCAGCAGCGTAGCTGTTGGAACAAACACCGGGGAGCTGTTTTTT
TRBJ2-1,once,TRBV28,TRBD2,CASSSGTSGYNEQFF,TGTGCCAGCAGTTCGGGGACTAGCGGCTACAATGAGCAGTTCTTC
TRBJ1-1,NA,TRBV10-3,TRBD1,CAITEGQGTEAFF,TGTGCCATCACCGAGGGACAGGGTACTGAGGCTTTCTTT
TRBJ2-5,NA,TRBV21-1,NA,CASSKVEGNKETQYF,TGTGCCAGCAGCAAAGTAGAGGGTAATAAGGAGACCCAGTACTTC
TRBJ1-6,NA,TRBV6-5,TRBD1,CASSPTTGDSPLHF,TGTGCCAGCAGTCCGACGACAGGGGATTCACCCCTCCACTTT
TRBJ2-7,NA,TRBV11-2,NA,CASSLSAGTVYEQYF,TGTGCCAGCAGCTTAAGTGCGGGAACGGTCTACGAGCAGTACTTC
TRBJ1-2,NA,TRBV5-1,NA,CASSRTSPGGYTF,TGCGCCAGCAGCCGGACCTCTCCAGGCGGCTACACCTTC
TRBJ1-1,NA,TRBV7-9,NA,CASTGRKDMNTEAFF,TGTGCCAGCACCGGACGGAAAGACATGAACACTGAAGCTTTCTTT
TRBJ2-1,NA,TRBV4-1,TRBD2,CASSPLASGLKNEQFF,TGCGCCAGCAGCCCCCTCGCTAGCGGGCTTAAGAATGAGCAGTTCTTC
TRBJ2-7,once,TRBV11-1,NA,CASSLRGFSYEQYF,TGTGCCAGCAGCTTACGAGGGTTCTCCTACGAGCAGTACTTC
TRBJ1-4,NA,TRBV5-6,NA,CASSFFGVQEKLFF,TGTGCCAGCAGCTTTTTCGGGGTACAGGAAAAACTGTTTTTT
TRBJ1-1,NA,TRBV11-2,NA,CASSRTGMNTEAFF,TGTGCCAGCAGCAGGACCGGTATGAACACTGAAGCTTTCTTT
TRBJ2-7,NA,TRBV5-4,NA,CASSPKTGEGPQYF,TGTGCCAGCAGCCCAAAGACAGGGGAGGGCCCGCAGTACTTC
TRBJ1-1,NA,TRBV30,TRBD1,CAWSLRDSLVSFF,TGTGCCTGGAGCCTACGGGACAGCCTGGTATCTTTCTTT
TRBJ2-1,NA,TRBV6-6,NA,CASSLTPPAGEQFF,TGTGCCAGCAGTCTGACACCACCCGCGGGTGAGCAGTTCTTC
TRBJ1-2,few,TRBV12-2,NA,CASRLWTEFYGYTF,TGTGCAAGTCGCTTATGGACAGAGTTTTATGGCTACACCTTC
TRBJ2-7,NA,TRBV27,TRBD1,CASSLWGTGAVYEQYF,TGTGCCAGCAGTTTATGGGGGACAGGGGCTGTCTACGAGCAGTACTTC
TRBJ2-5,once,TRBV19,NA,CASSDRQKRKETQYF,TGTGCCAGTAGTGACAGACAGAAGCGGAAGGAGACCCAGTACTTC
TRBJ1-1,NA,TRBV4-2,TRBD1,CASNRVGAGGTEAFF,TGTGCCAGCAATAGGGTGGGGGCAGGGGGTACTGAAGCTTTCTTT
TRBJ2-5,NA,TRBV6-5,TRBD2,CASSYTGGQETQYF,TGTGCCAGCAGTTACACGGGAGGCCAAGAGACCCAGTACTTC
TRBJ1-6,NA,TRBV2,NA,CASRAGEGSPLHF,TGTGCCAGCCGGGCCGGGGAAGGTTCACCCCTCCACTTT
TRBJ2-7,NA,TRBV27,NA,CASSFGGTYEQYF,TGTGCCAGCAGTTTTGGCGGAACCTACGAGCAGTACTTC
TRBJ1-3,once,TRBV2,TRBD1,CASTSTGGQRNTIYF,TGTGCCAGCACCTCGACGGGGGGACAGAGAAACACCATATATTTT
TRBJ1-2,NA,TRBV28,NA,CASSRTQVYGYTF,TGTGCCAGCAGTCGCACACAGGTCTATGGCTACACCTTC
TRBJ2-5,NA,TRBV7-3,NA,CASSSEPGKETQYF,TGTGCCAGCAGCTCTGAGCCGGGGAAAGAGACCCAGTACTTC
TRBJ2-1,NA,TRBV7-3,TRBD1,CASSFSDRGHEQFF,TGTGCCAGCAGCTTCTCGGACAGGGGGCATGAGCAGTTCTTC
TRBJ2-5,NA,TRBV14,TRBD1,CASSQLSRDRYRQETQYF,TGTGCCAGCAGCCAACTAAGCCGGGACAGATACCGCCAAGAGACCCAGTACTTC
TRBJ1-4,NA,TRBV15,NA,CATSRDPTPGEKLFF,TGTGCCACCAGCAGAGATCCAACCCCTGGTGAAAAACTGTTTTTT
TRBJ1-6,NA,TRBV7-8,NA,CASRAGSYNSPLHF,TGTGCCAGCAGGGCAGGGTCCTATAATTCACCCCTCCACTTT
TRBJ2-1,few,TRBV2,NA,CASSDPVGSNEQFF,TGTGCCAGCAGTGACCCAGTGGGAAGCAATGAGCAGTTCTTC
TRBJ2-6,once,TRBV11-3,TRBD1,CASSLWTGPSGANVLTF,TGTGCCAGCAGCTTGTGGACAGGGCCCTCTGGGGCCAACGTCCTGACTTTC